The TCR beta chain under discussion was sequenced for a study of neurological immune-mediated disorders. Many counts were recorded for this clonotype. Trimming removed 0 bases from V and 6 bases from J; junction bases left unmatched: 8. The CDR3 is made up of 15 amino acids. CDR1 and CDR2 (germline): SGHRS, YFSETQ. TCRdb passed the 5' RACE reads through MiXCR, listing each CDR3 protein once. The sample lists roughly 28,000 distinct CDR3 sequences; more than 2.5% were seen once. The sequencing sample was made of PBMCs. The TCR was taken from a woman aged 25 to 39 with multiple sclerosis. The chain has TRBV5-1 and TRBJ2-7, with 8 bases that match TRBD1. The CDR3 DNA reads TGCGCCAGCAGCTTGGTAGGGACAGGCGCCCGCGAGCAGTACTTC. Residues: CASSLVGTGAREQYF.